This entry lists 3 T cell receptor beta chains sequenced from one sample in a study of shared clonotypes between healthy human individuals. Profiled with immunoSEQ multiplex PCR; TCRdb holds only in-frame clones, not every one. Of millions of clones in the sample, more than 90% are singletons; the top ten hold around 0.14%. The material sequenced was naive CD4+ T cells sorted from blood. Noted subset: CD45RA+ positively selected. The origin of the receptors is a young man in good health.

The chain combines TRBV10-3 with TRBJ1-3; the D is unclear. CDR1 and CDR2 from the germline V gene are ENHRY and SYGVKD. The CDR3 is made up of 15 amino acids. Trimming removed 0 bases at V and 4 bases at J, with 10 bases between. CDR3 bases: TGTGCCATCAGTGAGTCGCGGGCACGCGGAAACACCATATATTTT. As protein: CAISESRARGNTIYF.

The J gene is TRBJ2-5, the V gene TRBV20-1, with TRBD1 identical over 7 bases. V shed 7 bases, J shed 2 bases, and the junction held 1 base outside the gene matches. The CDR3 has 11 residues. CDR1 is DFQATT and CDR2 is SNEGSKA in the germline V gene (reference sequence). In DNA, the CDR3 is TGCAGTGGGACAGGACAAGAGACCCAGTACTTC. As protein: CSGTGQETQYF.

V is TRBV30 and J is TRBJ2-7; D may be TRBD1 (5 bases). Germline CDR1 and CDR2: GTSNPN and SVGIG (reference sequence). The CDR3 has 14 amino acids. With 6 bases removed from V and 6 bases from J, the gap between germline ends came to 21 bases. The DNA for the CDR3 is TGTGCCTGTCCAGGTTCGGACACGATCCGCGAGCAGTACTTC. This gives the protein CACPGSDTIREQYF.